This T cell receptor beta chain was obtained from a study of cytomegalovirus exposure and HLA in healthy donors. Germline-derived CDR1 and CDR2 are MDHEN and SYDVKM. The trim removed 5 bases at V and 6 bases at J, leaving 15 bases unmatched. CDR3 length: 17 residues. To note about this clone: The antigen is unknown.

General study points: It was approximately 150 TCR beta chains that were listed as cytomegalovirus-associated.

The PCR was carried out with 60 Vbeta primers and 13 Jbeta primers. In the original analysis: Roughly 73 million unique TCR beta chains, roughly 11 million of them shared, were counted by a later analysis. Method: immunoSEQ multiplex PCR; TCRdb's copy keeps in-frame clones and lacks some. The V and J calls and clone size are taken from that table; D and trimming were inferred from the DNA. The sample lists roughly 100,000 clones, 60% to 80% occurring once. The clonotype was recovered from a young man in good health and CMV-seronegative. The specimen was PBMCs. The rearrangement joins TRBV28 to TRBJ2-1; TRBD1 aligns across 8 bases. CDR3 DNA: TGTGCCAGCAGTCCACCAAATCCTGGACAGGGCGCCAATGAGCAGTTCTTC. It is translated as CASSPPNPGQGANEQFF.